One sample yielded the 20 T cell receptor beta chains listed below, sequenced in a study of CD8+CD57+ T cells in acquired aplastic anemia (dated by TCRdb to 2017 to 2018). The sequencer listed for this sample is Illumina HiSeq 2000. Profiling of TCR beta VDJ combinations and CDR3 sequences used genomic DNA as the template. TCRdb cleaned the public reads at Q25 with fastp, built clones with MiXCR and kept in-frame beta chains. Rows with a matching CDR3 protein are joined into one entry that keeps the most common DNA and genes. The sample has just over 150,000 distinct CDR3 sequences on record, roughly 48% of them singletons. The ten largest clones represent around a third of the sample. Flow cytometry had shown CD8+CD57+ cell expansion in the patients selected for sequencing. Sequences were obtained from sorted CD4+, CD8+, or CD8+CD57+ T cells (not recorded which) from PBMCs. The receptor set was obtained from a human donor with aplastic anemia.

This clonotype was seen ten or more times. This rearrangement joins TRBV16 to TRBJ1-6; D remains unclear. The CDR3 runs 13 residues. The V end was cut by 0 bases, the J end by 10 bases, with 7 bases between. The germline V gene has CDR1 KGHSY and CDR2 FQNENV. This CDR3 is CASSQSMGSPLHF. In nucleotides, the CDR3 is TGTGCCAGCAGCCAATCGATGGGCTCACCCCTCCACTTT.

This clonotype has more than one count but fewer than ten. V and J are TRBV6-1 and TRBJ2-1; D might be TRBD2 (5 bases). In germline, CDR1 is MNHNS, CDR2 SASEGT. This CDR3 spans 17 amino acids. The ends were cut back, 0 bases at V and 9 bases at J, with 21 bases in the middle. CDR3 sequence reads: CASSEAGFASTHFEQFF. The CDR3 DNA reads as TGTGCCAGCAGTGAAGCGGGGTTTGCTAGCACCCACTTTGAGCAGTTCTTC.

This clonotype was detected ten times or more. The CDR3, as DNA: TGTGCCTGGAGTACCAGGGGGCGAGAGGAGACCCAGTACTTC. It specifies CAWSTRGREETQYF. The chain is built from TRBV30 and TRBJ2-5; 8 bases align to TRBD1. Germline V CDR1 and CDR2: GTSNPN, SVGIG (reference sequence). The V and J ends lost 2 bases and 5 bases, in that order; junction bases with no gene match: 7. There are 14 residues in the CDR3.

This clonotype occurred many times. V is TRBV15 and J is TRBJ2-2, with 9 bases identical to TRBD1. V was pared by 0 bases and J by 5 bases, with 4 bases of the junction left unmatched. Germline V gene data show CDR1 as LNHNV and CDR2 as YYDKDF (reference sequence). CDR3 length: 16 amino acids. The CDR3 DNA follows: TGTGCCACCAGCAGAGATTTGACAGGGGGTACCGGGGAGCTGTTTTTT. Its translation is CATSRDLTGGTGELFF. The complete variable domain, with remaining parts taken from reference TRBV15 and TRBJ2-2, reads DAMVIQNPRYQVTQFGKPVTLSCSQTLNHNVMYWYQQKSSQAPKLLFHYYDKDFNNEADTPDNFQSRRPNTSFCFLDIRSPGLGDTAMYLCATSRDLTGGTGELFFGEGSRLTVL.

The chain employs TRBV7-9 and TRBJ1-2, with D possibly matching TRBD1 (5 bases). This CDR3 spans 14 amino acids. V was shortened by 2 bases and J by 7 bases, with 14 bases between the two germline ends. CDR1 is SEHNR and CDR2 is FQNEAQ in the germline V gene (reference sequence). The CDR3 sequence is CASSLPGLFGGYTF. CDR3 coding DNA: TGTGCCAGCAGCTTACCGGGACTATTTGGTGGCTACACCTTC.

This clonotype appeared a few times. The rearrangement uses TRBV10-3 and TRBJ1-2; D remains unclear. This CDR3 region has 14 residues. The V end lost 3 bases, the J end lost 4 bases, and 12 bases lay between the germline ends. Looked up from germline, CDR1 is ENHRY and CDR2 is SYGVKD. The CDR3 here is CAISDRQVGYGYTF. CDR3 in DNA: TGTGCCATCAGTGATCGACAAGTGGGCTATGGCTACACCTTC.

This clonotype was counted only a few times. This chain joins TRBV15 and TRBJ2-1; 15 bases map to TRBD2. CDR1 is LNHNV, CDR2 YYDKDF, per germline (reference sequence). This CDR3 comprises 16 residues. Unmatched junction bases numbered 4, after V lost 5 bases and J lost 5 bases. The CDR3 sequence: CATSGRTSGGDNEQFF. CDR3 bases: TGTGCCACCAGCGGCCGGACTAGCGGGGGGGACAATGAGCAGTTCTTC.

The gene calls are TRBV7-9 and TRBJ1-2; 10 nucleotides agree with TRBD1. V trimming: 1 base; J trimming: 8 bases; junction bases outside the gene matches: 7. Germline CDR1 SEHNR, CDR2 FQNEAQ (reference sequence). The CDR3 is made up of 15 amino acids. CDR3 sequence reads: CASSLVETGGAGYTF. CDR3 DNA sequence: TGTGCCAGCAGCTTAGTAGAGACAGGGGGCGCAGGCTACACCTTC.

There are many counts of this clonotype. The gene calls are TRBV10-2 and TRBJ2-3; 8 bases line up with TRBD2. Germline assignment: CDR1 WSHSY and CDR2 SAAADI. The CDR3 runs to 15 residues. Trimming removed 7 bases from V and 1 base from J; junction bases left unmatched: 7. CDR3 in DNA: TGCGCCAGCACCCAGACGGGGGGGGGCACAGATACGCAGTATTTT. Residues: CASTQTGGGTDTQYF.

V gene TRBV19 combines with J gene TRBJ1-5; tentative D call: TRBD1 (5 bases). V lost 7 bases and J lost 1, with 14 bases in between. The CDR3 is 15 residues long. Per the germline V gene, CDR1 is LNHDA and CDR2 is SQIVND (reference sequence). The CDR3: CASNSGSRSNQPQHF. Written as DNA, the CDR3 is TGTGCCAGTAACTCAGGGTCGAGGAGCAATCAGCCCCAGCATTTT.

Notes on this clonotype: A much larger clone lies a single base off, so this may be a read error. The chain is built from TRBV6-5 and TRBJ1-2; 8 positions match TRBD1. CDR1 and CDR2 (germline): MNHEY, SVGAGI. Germline trimming cut 2 bases from V and 4 bases from J; bases unmatched to any gene: 6. This CDR3 contains 15 residues. The CDR3 loop reads CASSYDRDRTYGYTF. For the CDR3, the DNA is TGTGCCAGCAGTTACGATAGGGACAGGACCTATGGCTACACCTTC.

This chain joins TRBV19 and TRBJ2-1; TRBD2 matches 9 bases. This CDR3 contains 15 residues. Germline V lookup: CDR1 LNHDA, CDR2 SQIVND (reference sequence). V was pared by 4 bases and J by 1 base, with 2 bases of the junction left unmatched. CDR3 sequence reads: CASSNSGGSYNEQFF. As DNA, the CDR3 is TGTGCCAGTAGTAATAGCGGGGGATCCTACAATGAGCAGTTCTTC.

A note on this clonotype: Just one base apart from a much larger clone, this may be a read error. V and J are TRBV15 and TRBJ1-2; D not resolved. CDR3 length: 12 amino acids. CDR1 and CDR2 (germline): LNHNV, YYDKDF (reference sequence). V lost 1 base to trimming and J lost 6 bases, with 6 bases between them. CDR3 residues: CATSRGEDGYTF. CDR3 nucleotides: TGTGCCACCAGCAGAGGGGAGGATGGCTACACCTTC.

In this sample, this clonotype turned up many times. V and J are TRBV9 and TRBJ2-7, with 9 bases fitting TRBD1. Trimming at V came to 4 bases and at J to 6 bases, leaving 17 bases not matched to a gene. Germline V CDR1 and CDR2: SGDLS, YYNGEE. The CDR3 covers 17 residues. DNA of the CDR3: TGTGCCAGCAGCCCCAGTGAGGGGACAGGGCGGCTGGGCGAGCAGTACTTC. Its translation is CASSPSEGTGRLGEQYF.

J is TRBJ1-2 and V is TRBV2, with TRBD1 matching over 9 bases. Germline V gene data show CDR1 as SNHLY and CDR2 as FYNNEI. V lost 10 bases, J lost 7 bases, and 4 bases stayed unmatched. The CDR3 contains 11 residues. CDR3: CATTGGGGYTF. In DNA form, the CDR3 reads TGTGCCACTACAGGGGGCGGTGGCTACACCTTC.

This clonotype was found a few times. The V gene is TRBV14, the J gene TRBJ1-2, with a tentative D call TRBD1 (5 bases). The V end lost 0 bases, the J end lost 0 bases, and 20 bases lay between the germline ends. Germline CDR1 is SGHDN and CDR2 is FVKESK. There are 19 residues in the CDR3. This CDR3 is CASSQESPGVRGANYGYTF. As DNA, the CDR3 is TGTGCCAGCAGCCAAGAATCACCGGGGGTTCGGGGGGCTAACTATGGCTACACCTTC.

The chain is built from TRBV20-1 and TRBJ2-7; 9 bases fit TRBD2. The junction had 0 bases not matched to a gene; V was cut back by 1 base and J by 2 bases. This CDR3 has 13 residues. Per germline, CDR1 DFQATT and CDR2 SNEGSKA (reference sequence). CDR3 nucleotides: TGCAGTGCTAGAGCTAGCGGGACCTACGAGCAGTACTTC. The encoded protein is CSARASGTYEQYF.

In this sample, this clonotype turned up a few times. A clone one base away is much larger, so this may be a read error. The rearrangement joins TRBV9 to TRBJ1-4; 8 nucleotides line up with TRBD1. CDR1 is SGDLS, CDR2 YYNGEE, per germline. J lost 13 bases, V lost 0 bases, and 5 bases had no gene match. The CDR3 sequence is 13 residues long. The CDR3 here is CASSVAGTGILFF. CDR3 nucleotides: TGTGCCAGCAGCGTAGCTGGGACAGGAATACTGTTTTTT. Full variable domain (remainder filled in from reference TRBV9 and TRBJ1-4): DSGVTQTPKHLITATGQRVTLRCSPRSGDLSVYWYQQSLDQGLQFLIQYYNGEERAKGNILERFSAQQFPDLHSELNLSSLELGDSALYFCASSVAGTGILFFGSGTQLSVL.

The chain carries TRBV19 and TRBJ1-2, with D tentatively TRBD1 (5 bases). Germline V gives CDR1 LNHDA, CDR2 SQIVND (reference sequence). V gave up 4 bases and J gave up 2 bases, with 14 bases separating them. The length of the CDR3 is 15 residues. The CDR3: CASSKGTGGNYGYTF. The CDR3 nucleotides are TGTGCCAGTAGTAAAGGGACGGGAGGGAACTATGGCTACACCTTC.

V and J are TRBV15 and TRBJ1-1; D perhaps matches TRBD1 (6 bases). CDR3 length: 13 residues. V lost 4 bases and J lost 6, with 12 bases in between. CDR1 LNHNV and CDR2 YYDKDF come from the germline V gene (reference sequence). CDR3 nucleotide sequence: TGTGCCACCAGCACTGGACAGACACCTGAAGCTTTCTTT. This sequence encodes CATSTGQTPEAFF.